This TCR beta chain appears in the sequencing data of a study of lymphopenia after photon versus proton radiotherapy. Sequencing was performed with immunoSEQ multiplex PCR; in TCRdb, only in-frame clones are kept and a portion is missing. The table records around 150,000 clones, approximately 91% of them present only once. The length of the CDR3 is 16 residues. After removal of 0 bases from V and 6 bases from J, the junction contained 7 bases not matched to a gene. Germline V gives CDR1 MGHRA, CDR2 YSYEKL. The origin of this receptor is a man aged 50 to 59 with gastric cancer. The chain recombines TRBV4-1 with TRBJ2-7; TRBD2 agrees at 11 bases. This specimen consisted of peripheral blood, obtained from a patient treated with photon-based radiotherapy. The CDR3, as DNA: TGCGCCAGCAGCCAAGATGGGACTAGCGGAATTGGCGAGCAGTACTTC. Its translation: CASSQDGTSGIGEQYF.